The clone carrying this T cell receptor (beta chain) was seen a handful of times. Its antigen is unknown. A single record per CDR3 protein comes from TCRdb applying MiXCR to the 5' RACE reads. This sample has 700,000 to 850,000 distinct CDR3 sequences, with about 11% found just once. The sample is drawn from a study of CD8 T cells in ankylosing spondylitis. General study results and limits: Matched ankylosing spondylitis synovial fluid reportedly showed significant enrichment of disease-linked clones. Seemingly characteristic of ankylosing spondylitis blood was a TCR beta motif consisting of about 8 highly homologous variants. Earlier reports found some motif variants in synovial fluid and blood in reactive arthritis.

This receptor was identified in a male donor with ankylosing spondylitis. Input material: blood, either unsorted or a sorted T cell fraction (not recorded which).

In DNA form, the CDR3 reads TGTGCCAGCAGCGTACGTATAGCGGATCCATCCTACGAGCAGTACTTC. It translates to CASSVRIADPSYEQYF. The chain couples TRBV7-2 to TRBJ2-7; D possibly corresponds to TRBD2 (6 bases). CDR3 length: 16 amino acids. Germline V lookup: CDR1 SGHTA, CDR2 FQGNSA. V lost 5 bases, J lost 1 base, and 18 bases lay in between.